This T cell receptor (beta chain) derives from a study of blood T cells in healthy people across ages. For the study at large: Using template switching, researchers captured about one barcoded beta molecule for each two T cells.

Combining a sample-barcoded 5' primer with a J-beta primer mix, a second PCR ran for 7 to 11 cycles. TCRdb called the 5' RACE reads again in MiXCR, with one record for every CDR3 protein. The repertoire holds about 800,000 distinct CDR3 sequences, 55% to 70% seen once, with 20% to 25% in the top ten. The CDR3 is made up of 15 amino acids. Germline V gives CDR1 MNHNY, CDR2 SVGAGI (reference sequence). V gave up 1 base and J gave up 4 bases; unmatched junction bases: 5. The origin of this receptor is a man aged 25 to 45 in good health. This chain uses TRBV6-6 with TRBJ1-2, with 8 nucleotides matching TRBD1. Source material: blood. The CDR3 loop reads CASSYWDRLIYGYTF. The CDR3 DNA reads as TGTGCCAGCAGTTACTGGGACAGGTTAATCTATGGCTACACCTTC.